These 14 T cell receptor beta chains were sequenced from one sample in a study of blood T cell repertoires in COVID-19. TCRdb keeps only in-frame clones here, not all; method: immunoSEQ multiplex PCR. Seen here are under 250,000 clones, 84% observed once, and the top ten hold approximately 1.5%. Material: peripheral blood. The receptor set was obtained from a woman in her thirties or forties who had recovered from COVID-19.

The chain links TRBV5-1 to TRBJ2-3, with 8 nucleotides matching TRBD2. V shed 7 bases, J shed 4 bases, and the junction held 14 bases outside the gene matches. In germline, CDR1 is SGHRS, CDR2 YFSETQ. The CDR3 length is 16 residues. The CDR3 DNA is TGCGCCAGCTCCTATTTGGATTCGCGGGGGGCAGATACGCAGTATTTT. Its protein product is CASSYLDSRGADTQYF.

This chain joins TRBV7-9 and TRBJ2-1; 10 bases align to TRBD2. The CDR3 covers 17 residues. V lost 7 bases to trimming and J lost 5 bases; unmatched junction nucleotides: 14. CDR1 SEHNR and CDR2 FQNEAQ come from the germline V gene (reference sequence). CDR3 nucleotides: TGTGCCAGCACCATACTATCACCGGGACTAGCGCACAATGAGCAGTTCTTC. Its translation: CASTILSPGLAHNEQFF.

The chain is built from TRBV7-2 and TRBJ2-1; the match to TRBD2 covers 11 bases. Unmatched junction bases numbered 12, after V lost 1 base and J lost 7 bases. This CDR3 is 18 amino acids long. Per germline, CDR1 SGHTA and CDR2 FQGNSA. The CDR3 DNA sequence: TGTGCCAGCAGCTTAGTTTTTAGCGGGGGGGCGGTTAGGAATGAGCAGTTCTTC. Translation gives CASSLVFSGGAVRNEQFF.

The chain uses TRBV3-1 (or the pseudogene TRBV3-2) and TRBJ1-6; 8 bases align to TRBD1. The V gene's germline CDR1 is LGHDT and CDR2 YNNKEL (reference sequence). CDR3 size: 15 residues. The junction had 9 bases not matched to a gene; V was cut back by 6 bases and J by 8 bases. CDR3 sequence: CASREQGGGYSPLHF. The CDR3, as DNA: TGTGCCAGCAGGGAACAGGGGGGCGGGTATTCACCCCTCCACTTT.

The chain couples TRBV12-3 or TRBV12-4 to TRBJ1-1; 11 bases line up with TRBD1. V shed 6 bases, J shed 11 bases, and the junction held 8 bases outside the gene matches. The CDR3 runs to 13 residues. The CDR3 spells CASRGQGGLGAFF. As DNA, the CDR3 is TGTGCCAGCAGGGGACAGGGGGGGCTGGGGGCTTTCTTT.

The chain has TRBV11-2 and TRBJ2-2; D is undetermined. Germline V lookup: CDR1 SGHAT, CDR2 FQNNGV. With 0 bases removed from V and 1 base from J, the gap between germline ends came to 6 bases. The CDR3 length is 15 residues. In DNA form, the CDR3 reads TGTGCCAGCAGCTTAGATTACAGGAACACCGGGGAGCTGTTTTTT. Its translation is CASSLDYRNTGELFF. Full variable domain (outside the CDR3, taken from reference TRBV11-2 and TRBJ2-2): EAGVAQSPRYKIIEKRQSVAFWCNPISGHATLYWYQQILGQGPKLLIQFQNNGVVDDSQLPKDRFSAERLKGVDSTLKIQPAKLEDSAVYLCASSLDYRNTGELFFGEGSRLTVL.

V usage is TRBV18 and J usage is TRBJ1-2; possibly TRBD1 for D (5 bases). Per the germline V gene, CDR1 is KGHSH and CDR2 is LQKENI. The V end lost 1 base, the J end lost 7 bases, and 22 bases lay between the germline ends. The CDR3 is 17 residues long. CDR3 sequence (DNA): TGTGCCAGCTCACCACAAGGCGGAAAGGGGCGGAAATTTGGCTACACCTTC. It specifies CASSPQGGKGRKFGYTF. Looking up the rest from reference TRBV18 and TRBJ1-2 gives the full variable domain: NAGVMQNPRHLVRRRGQEARLRCSPMKGHSHVYWYRQLPEEGLKFMVYLQKENIIDESGMPKERFSAEFPKEGPSILRIQQVVRGDSAAYFCASSPQGGKGRKFGYTFGSGTRLTVV.

This sequence joins TRBV6-5 and TRBJ2-7, with TRBD1 identical over 7 bases. Germline loops: CDR1 MNHEY, CDR2 SVGAGI. V lost 7 bases to trimming and J lost 2 bases; unmatched junction nucleotides: 8. This CDR3 region has 14 residues. The chain's CDR3 is CASKAGTATYEQYF. The CDR3, as DNA: TGTGCCAGCAAAGCCGGGACAGCCACCTACGAGCAGTACTTC.

This clone was seen just once. J is TRBJ1-2 and V is TRBV19; the D is unclear. The V gene lost 6 bases and the J gene lost 4 bases, with 12 bases spanning the gap. Per germline, CDR1 LNHDA and CDR2 SQIVND (reference sequence). This CDR3 region has 13 residues. The CDR3 DNA follows: TGTGCCAGTAGCCGGCAGGCGCGCTATGGCTACACCTTC. It encodes CASSRQARYGYTF.

This clone was seen a handful of times. The chain recombines TRBV18 with TRBJ1-3, with D perhaps TRBD1 (6 bases). CDR1 and CDR2 from the germline V gene are KGHSH and LQKENI. With 3 bases removed from V and 2 bases from J, the gap between germline ends came to 14 bases. The CDR3 extends over 16 amino acids. The CDR3: CASSPPGHLTGNTIYF. In nucleotides, the CDR3 is TGTGCCAGCTCACCTCCGGGACACTTAACTGGAAACACCATATATTTT.

The rearrangement uses TRBV29-1 and TRBJ2-1; TRBD2 matches 9 bases. This CDR3 is built from 16 residues. After removal of 4 bases from V and 4 bases from J, the junction contained 11 bases not matched to a gene. Germline CDR1 is SQVTM and CDR2 is ANQGSEA. The CDR3: CSVAPLAGRQYNEQFF. The CDR3, as DNA: TGCAGCGTTGCCCCCCTAGCGGGGAGGCAGTACAATGAGCAGTTCTTC.

To note about this clone: At one boundary the junction diverges from the germline segment, which might be a read error. The chain couples TRBV9 to TRBJ1-6, with unresolved D. The CDR3 spans 14 residues. Germline assignment: CDR1 SGDLS and CDR2 YYNGEE. The CDR3 loop reads CAGSVEAGNSPLHF. The CDR3 bases are TGTGCCGGCAGCGTGGAGGCTGGTAATTCACCCCTCCACTTT.

The V call is TRBV29-1, the J call TRBJ2-5; D possibly corresponds to TRBD1 (6 bases). Deletions cut 6 bases from V and 2 bases from J, with 10 bases between. The CDR3 covers 12 residues. Germline V lookup: CDR1 SQVTM, CDR2 ANQGSEA. The CDR3, as DNA: TGCAGCGTCGCCGGGACACAAGAGACCCAGTACTTC. This sequence encodes CSVAGTQETQYF.

This clone was found once. J is TRBJ1-1 and V is TRBV5-4, with D perhaps TRBD1 (5 bases). The CDR3 loop spans 15 amino acids. Germline V gene data show CDR1 as SGHNT and CDR2 as YYREEE (reference sequence). V was shortened by 2 bases and J by 1 base, with 12 bases between the two germline ends. Written as DNA, the CDR3 is TGTGCCAGCAGCTTCCGGGACTACGGGAACACTGAAGCTTTCTTT. This codes for CASSFRDYGNTEAFF.